This record concerns one T cell receptor (beta chain) sequence. After extraction with the RNeasy kit, about 0.5 to 1 ug of the RNA was reverse transcribed using random hexamers. The amplification used immunoSEQ multiplex PCR on TCR beta CDR3; it spanned 54 Vbeta and 13 Jbeta. Each CDR3 protein is one row after TCRdb ran MiXCR on the immunoSEQ multiplex PCR reads. The repertoire includes some 260,000 distinct CDR3 sequences, approximately 85% of them detected once, and about 0.11% sits in the top ten. The source of the sample is a study of CD8 T cells in Susac syndrome. Input material: CD8+ T cells from PBMCs. This clonotype was obtained from a human donor with multiple sclerosis.

In DNA, the CDR3 is TGTGCCAGCAGTTTGCGGGGTAACACCGGGGAGCTGTTTTTT. Amino acid sequence: CASSLRGNTGELFF. The chain has TRBV28 and TRBJ2-2, with D maybe TRBD2 (6 bases). CDR1 and CDR2 from the germline V gene are MDHEN and SYDVKM. CDR3 length equals 14 residues. Trimming cost V 3 bases and J 2 bases, with 7 bases left between them.